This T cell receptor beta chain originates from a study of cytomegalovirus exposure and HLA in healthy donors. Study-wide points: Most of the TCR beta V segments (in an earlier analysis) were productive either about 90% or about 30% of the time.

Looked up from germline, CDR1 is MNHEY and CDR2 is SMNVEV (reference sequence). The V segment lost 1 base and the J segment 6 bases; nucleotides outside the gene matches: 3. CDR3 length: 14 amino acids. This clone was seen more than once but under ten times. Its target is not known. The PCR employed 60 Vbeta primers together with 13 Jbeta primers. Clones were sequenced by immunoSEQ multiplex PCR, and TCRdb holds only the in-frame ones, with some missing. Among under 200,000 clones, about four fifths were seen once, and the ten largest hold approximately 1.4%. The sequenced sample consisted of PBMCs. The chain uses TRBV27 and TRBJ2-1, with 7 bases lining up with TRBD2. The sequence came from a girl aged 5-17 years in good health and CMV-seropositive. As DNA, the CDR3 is TGTGCCAGCAGTTTATTCGAGCGGGGCAATGAGCAGTTCTTC. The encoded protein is CASSLFERGNEQFF.